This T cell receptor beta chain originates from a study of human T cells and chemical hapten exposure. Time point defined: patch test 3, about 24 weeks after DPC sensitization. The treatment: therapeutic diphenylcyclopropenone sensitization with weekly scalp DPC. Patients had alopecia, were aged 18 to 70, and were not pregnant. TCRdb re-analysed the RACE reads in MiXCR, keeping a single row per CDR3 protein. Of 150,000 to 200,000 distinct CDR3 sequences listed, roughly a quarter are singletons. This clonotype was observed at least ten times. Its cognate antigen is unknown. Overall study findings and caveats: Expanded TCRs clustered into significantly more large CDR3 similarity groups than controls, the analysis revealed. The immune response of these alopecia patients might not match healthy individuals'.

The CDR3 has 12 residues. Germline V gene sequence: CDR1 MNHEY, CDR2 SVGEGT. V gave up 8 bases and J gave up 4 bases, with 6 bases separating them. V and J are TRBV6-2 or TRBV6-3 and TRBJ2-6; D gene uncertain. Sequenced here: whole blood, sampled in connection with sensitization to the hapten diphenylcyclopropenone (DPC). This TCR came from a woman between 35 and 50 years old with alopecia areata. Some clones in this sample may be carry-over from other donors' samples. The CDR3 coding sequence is TGTGCCAGCTTTACCGGGGCCAACGTCCTGACTTTC. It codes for CASFTGANVLTF.